This T cell receptor (beta chain) originates from a study of T cells in tumors after PD-1 blockade. Study-wide context: Peripheral blood samples averaged 36,536 unique clonotypes and some 100,000 templates.

Clones were read by immunoSEQ multiplex PCR, and TCRdb kept only the in-frame ones, dropping some. This repertoire shows 61,000 or so clones, around 80% found once; its top ten account for roughly 13%. This clone was detected once. The CDR3 extends over 15 amino acids. From germline, CDR1 is SGHDN and CDR2 FVKESK. Trimming removed 2 bases from V and 3 bases from J, with 14 bases in between. This TCR was sampled from a human donor with basal cell carcinoma. The source material was PBMCs, sampled before anti-PD-1 treatment. This chain joins TRBV14 and TRBJ2-7, with TRBD2 as a possible D gene (5 bases). The DNA of the CDR3 is TGTGCCAGCAGCCAATTAGGACTGGGGAGCTACGAGCAGTACTTC. It codes for CASSQLGLGSYEQYF.